The subject of this entry is one T cell receptor beta chain. As yet, its antigen is unknown. This CDR3 is also generated by other DNA sequences in the sample. PCR employed 60 Vbeta and 13 Jbeta primers. Measured with immunoSEQ multiplex PCR; TCRdb has only the in-frame clones, and not every one. This listing includes tens of thousands of clones. These data are taken from a study of cytomegalovirus exposure and HLA in healthy donors. General study points: There were reportedly fewer N-insertions in an Asian-associated ancestry cluster than the approximately 630-donor mean, in a later analysis. Evidence from a later analysis indicated that most CMV-associated TCR beta chains looked HLA-restricted. Later analysis demonstrated an association between a missense DCLRE1C variant and TCR beta V- and J-gene trimming.

Regarding donors, all were healthy bone marrow donors. This CDR3 region has 15 residues. Germline V lookup: CDR1 GTSNPN, CDR2 SVGIG (reference sequence). V shed 0 bases and J 4 bases; nucleotides not matched to a gene: 7. Sequenced material: PBMCs. The V call is TRBV30, the J call TRBJ2-3; TRBD2 matches 7 bases. This receptor was identified in a male donor in good health and CMV-seronegative. CDR3 bases: TGTGCCTGGAGTGTACCTGGGGGGGGACCAGATACGCAGTATTTT. Translating it yields CAWSVPGGGPDTQYF.